What follows are 17 T cell receptor beta chains derived from one specimen sequenced in a study of identical twins. From the 5' RACE reads, TCRdb called clonotypes with MiXCR, one entry per CDR3 protein. The sample carries approximately 550,000 distinct CDR3 sequences, approximately 20% recorded once. These data also featured in a second study, about yellow fever vaccine responses in identical twins.

The sample consisted of CD4+ T cells sorted from blood. All receptors come from a woman aged 18-29 years in good health.

In its sample, this clonotype was seen a few times. The chain combines TRBV24-1 with TRBJ2-1, with 9 bases matching TRBD1. Germline V gene data show CDR1 as KGHDR and CDR2 as SFDVKD. This CDR3 has 17 amino acids. V shed 0 bases and J 3 bases; nucleotides not matched to a gene: 5. The CDR3 nucleotides are TGTGCCACCAGTGATTTGCAGGGACAGGGAAGCTACAATGAGCAGTTCTTC. It codes for CATSDLQGQGSYNEQFF.

This chain joins TRBV16 and TRBJ2-7; D is undetermined. The CDR3 contains 14 residues. Germline V gene sequence: CDR1 KGHSY, CDR2 FQNENV. Between the trimmed V and J ends, which lost 0 bases and 8 bases, there was a span of 14 bases. The CDR3 region has the DNA TGTGCCAGCAGCCAATCATCGGGTCCGATGAAGCAGTACGTC. Translating it yields CASSQSSGPMKQYV.

The rearrangement joins TRBV6-1 to TRBJ1-3; the D is unclear. Trimming left V 2 bases short and J 5 bases short, with 10 bases between. The germline gives CDR1 MNHNS, CDR2 SASEGT. The length of the CDR3 is 14 residues. The CDR3 bases are TGTGCCAGCAGTGAATCGAGGGATCGAAACACCATATATTTT. Translation: CASSESRDRNTIYF.

The V gene is TRBV15, the J gene TRBJ2-1; a weak D match, TRBD2 (6 bases). The length of the CDR3 is 13 residues. V lost 0 bases and J 7 bases, leaving 7 bases between the germline ends. Germline V gives CDR1 LNHNV, CDR2 YYDKDF (reference sequence). CDR3 DNA sequence: TGTGCCACCAGCAGAGATGGGGGGAATGAGCAGTTCTTC. This codes for CATSRDGGNEQFF.

V gene TRBV6-5 combines with J gene TRBJ1-1, with D perhaps matching TRBD1 (5 bases). The CDR3 length is 12 residues. Deletions cut 6 bases from V and 8 bases from J, with 13 bases between. Germline V gives CDR1 MNHEY, CDR2 SVGAGI. CDR3: CASRRGFGEAFF. As DNA, the CDR3 is TGTGCCAGCAGGCGGGGGTTCGGAGAAGCTTTCTTT.

This clonotype turned up a few times. This sequence joins TRBV20-1 and TRBJ2-3; 9 bases line up with TRBD2. Losses at the gene ends were 2 bases for V and 4 bases for J; bases not matched to a gene: 4. This CDR3 contains 14 residues. Germline loops: CDR1 DFQATT, CDR2 SNEGSKA (reference sequence). This chain's CDR3 is CSARRRGGPDTQYF. CDR3 bases: TGCAGTGCTAGAAGGCGGGGGGGCCCAGATACGCAGTATTTT.

V and J are TRBV11-3 and TRBJ1-6, with D maybe TRBD1 (6 bases). This CDR3 region has 14 residues. In germline, CDR1 is SGHNT, CDR2 YENEEA. The V and J ends lost 5 bases and 10 bases respectively, with 15 bases between them. The CDR3 DNA sequence: TGTGCCAGCAGCAACAGGGACCAGGGCTCACCCCTCCACTTT. Protein sequence: CASSNRDQGSPLHF.

This clonotype was observed a few times. The DNA of the CDR3 is TGTGCCAGCAGCATATCACCCCCGGAGCTCTACGAGCAGTACGTC. Translated: CASSISPPELYEQYV. This sequence joins TRBV21-1 and TRBJ2-7; TRBD1 is the table's D call, not checked against the DNA. TRBV21-1 is marked as a pseudogene. The CDR3 runs 15 residues.

The CDR3 here is CASSLAKTGELDNEQFF. The CDR3 nucleotides read TGCGCCAGCAGCTTGGCAAAAACAGGGGAATTAGACAATGAGCAGTTCTTC. The V and J genes are TRBV5-1 and TRBJ2-1; 7 bases fit TRBD1. This CDR3 is 17 amino acids long. Looked up from germline, CDR1 is SGHRS and CDR2 is YFSETQ. V was pared by 0 bases and J by 5 bases, with 11 bases of the junction left unmatched.

V gene TRBV20-1 combines with J gene TRBJ1-5, with 10 bases matching TRBD1. The V segment lost 3 bases and the J segment 8 bases; nucleotides outside the gene matches: 7. The CDR3 has 14 residues. CDR1 and CDR2 (germline): DFQATT, SNEGSKA (reference sequence). This chain's CDR3 is CSASPGTGVKPQHF. CDR3 in DNA: TGCAGTGCTAGCCCCGGGACAGGGGTTAAGCCCCAGCATTTT.

This rearrangement joins TRBV5-4 to TRBJ2-1; 7 positions agree with TRBD2. Germline trimming cut 0 bases from V and 9 bases from J; bases unmatched to any gene: 6. Germline CDR1 and CDR2: SGHNT and YYREEE (reference sequence). The CDR3 length is 14 residues. CDR3 region: CASSLGGRSAEQFF. DNA for the CDR3: TGTGCCAGCAGCTTGGGCGGGAGATCGGCTGAGCAGTTCTTC.

This clonotype was picked up a small number of times. The chain is built from TRBV5-1 and TRBJ2-2, with 7 bases identical to TRBD1. Trimming removed 3 bases from V and 1 base from J; junction bases left unmatched: 9. Germline V gives CDR1 SGHRS, CDR2 YFSETQ. The length of the CDR3 is 17 residues. The CDR3 protein is CASSWGTAGRNTGELFF. In nucleotides, the CDR3 is TGCGCCAGCAGCTGGGGGACAGCAGGGAGGAACACCGGGGAGCTGTTTTTT.

This clonotype has more than one count but fewer than ten. The chain carries TRBV10-3 and TRBJ2-1; a weak D match, TRBD1 (5 bases). V was clipped by 10 bases and J by 8 bases, with 15 bases between them. From germline, CDR1 is ENHRY and CDR2 SYGVKD. CDR3 length: 12 amino acids. CDR3 amino acids: CATTVGHDEQFF. In DNA form, the CDR3 reads TGTGCCACCACGGTAGGACACGATGAGCAGTTCTTC.

The table lists this clonotype with many counts. This rearrangement joins TRBV27 to TRBJ2-3; D assignment may be TRBD1 or TRBD2 (5 bases each). CDR3 size: 11 residues. Trimming shortened V by 4 bases and J by 6 bases, and 5 bases separated the two germline ends. In germline, CDR1 is MNHEY, CDR2 SMNVEV (reference sequence). The CDR3 region has the DNA TGTGCCAGCAGTTGGGGGGATACGCAGTATTTT. Amino acids: CASSWGDTQYF.

The J gene is TRBJ1-1, the V gene TRBV5-1; 10 nucleotides match TRBD1. Germline assignment: CDR1 SGHRS and CDR2 YFSETQ. Trimming at V came to 4 bases and at J to 6 bases, leaving 3 bases not matched to a gene. The CDR3 is made up of 13 amino acids. CDR3 residues: CASSDRGLSEAFF. The CDR3 DNA reads TGCGCCAGCAGCGACAGGGGGCTGTCTGAAGCTTTCTTT. The full variable domain, rest sourced from reference TRBV5-1 and TRBJ1-1, is KAGVTQTPRYLIKTRGQQVTLSCSPISGHRSVSWYQQTPGQGLQFLFEYFSETQRNKGNFPGRFSGRQFSNSRSEMNVSTLELGDSALYLCASSDRGLSEAFFGQGTRLTVV.

The rearrangement links TRBV3-1 to TRBJ1-1, with a possible D match to TRBD1 (5 bases). Trimming removed 7 bases at V and 1 base at J, with 13 bases between. The CDR3 is 14 residues long. CDR1 is LGHDT, CDR2 YNNKEL, per germline (reference sequence). CDR3 DNA sequence: TGTGCCAGCACCTCACTCGGGGGGAACACTGAAGCTTTCTTT. It translates to CASTSLGGNTEAFF.

This clonotype has just a few counts. V is TRBV20-1 and J is TRBJ2-2, with TRBD2 matching 7 bases. The CDR3 covers 15 residues. J was trimmed by 2 bases and V by 4 bases; bases with no gene match: 7. Germline CDR1 and CDR2: DFQATT and SNEGSKA (reference sequence). CDR3 in DNA: TGCAGTGCTATGGCGGCTAGCGGTAACACCGGGGAGCTGTTTTTT. This codes for CSAMAASGNTGELFF.